A selection of T cell receptor beta chains follows, all from one sample in a study of beta chain features in type 1 diabetes. Clones were read by immunoSEQ multiplex PCR, and TCRdb kept only the in-frame ones, dropping some. The sample carries fewer than 400,000 clones, 8% recorded once. The sequenced material came from central memory CD4+ T cells from blood. The receptors shown here come from a woman younger than 30 in good health. CDR3s include the opening cysteine and the closing phenylalanine or tryptophan. Fields, in order: clone size, V gene, D gene, J gene, CDR3 protein, CDR3 DNA. A D gene is named only where the DNA matches it firmly. Not every row has a clone size; where given, it reads once, few, many or a size class.

-	TRBV28	-	TRBJ2-1	CASSSGQKYNEQFF	TGTGCCAGCAGTTCTGGACAGAAGTACAATGAGCAGTTCTTC
many	TRBV10-3	-	TRBJ2-7	CAISVFEDEQYF	TGTGCCATCAGTGTTTTTGAGGACGAGCAGTACTTC
few	TRBV6-6	-	TRBJ1-4	CASSYSGVGNEKLFF	TGTGCCAGCAGTTACTCGGGGGTTGGGAATGAAAAACTGTTTTTT
-	TRBV29-1	-	TRBJ2-2	CSVAPWTNTGELFF	TGCAGCGTTGCCCCTTGGACGAACACCGGGGAGCTGTTTTTT
few	TRBV10-2	-	TRBJ1-5	CASSPTSEGQPQHF	TGCGCCAGCAGCCCCACTAGCGAGGGTCAGCCCCAGCATTTT
few	TRBV6-5	TRBD1	TRBJ1-1	CASNRQGAEAFF	TGTGCCAGCAACAGACAGGGGGCCGAAGCTTTCTTT
few	TRBV7-9	-	TRBJ2-2	CASSPIRAYTGELFF	TGTGCCAGCAGCCCTATCCGGGCCTACACCGGGGAGCTGTTTTTT
few	TRBV5-1	TRBD2	TRBJ2-1	CASSFRTSGSNEQFF	TGCGCCAGCAGCTTTAGGACTAGCGGGAGCAATGAGCAGTTCTTC
few	TRBV11-2	TRBD2	TRBJ2-5	CASSATTSGRARETQYF	TGTGCCAGCAGCGCTACGACTAGCGGGAGGGCTAGAGAGACCCAGTACTTC
-	TRBV6-6	-	TRBJ2-1	CASSYRAYNEQFF	TGTGCCAGCAGTTACAGAGCCTACAATGAGCAGTTCTTC
-	TRBV6-5	TRBD2	TRBJ2-5	CASSSPSGVGQTQYF	TGTGCCAGCAGTTCACCTAGCGGGGTCGGACAGACCCAGTACTTC
-	TRBV6-6	-	TRBJ2-3	CATADGTDTQYF	TGTGCTACAGCAGACGGCACAGATACGCAGTATTTT
-	TRBV6-5	-	TRBJ1-1	CASSYAENTEAFF	TGTGCCAGCAGTTACGCCGAGAACACTGAAGCTTTCTTT
few	TRBV21-1	-	TRBJ1-4	CASRTSEGGLFF	TGTGCCAGCAGGACTAGTGAGGGGGGACTGTTTTTT
-	TRBV2	-	TRBJ2-2	CASSGITNTGELFF	TGTGCCAGCAGTGGAATTACGAACACCGGGGAGCTGTTTTTT
-	TRBV15	-	TRBJ2-5	CATSNRYQETQYF	TGTGCCACCAGCAATCGGTACCAAGAGACCCAGTACTTC
few	TRBV7-9	-	TRBJ2-7	CASSLLQALSYEQYF	TGTGCCAGCAGCTTATTGCAGGCCCTCTCCTACGAGCAGTACTTC
few	TRBV28	TRBD2	TRBJ2-7	CASSTFRGGFGEQYF	TGTGCCAGCAGTACCTTTCGGGGGGGATTCGGCGAGCAGTACTTC
-	TRBV5-1	TRBD2	TRBJ2-1	CASTPSSGLYNEQFF	TGCGCCAGCACCCCATCTAGCGGACTATACAATGAGCAGTTCTTC
few	TRBV10-2	TRBD1	TRBJ2-7	CASTPTTGGGEQYF	TGCGCCAGCACCCCAACGACAGGGGGTGGCGAGCAGTACTTC
-	TRBV6-1	-	TRBJ2-5	CASSPREETQYF	TGTGCCAGCAGTCCCAGGGAAGAGACCCAGTACTTC
-	TRBV27	TRBD1	TRBJ2-2	CASSFKVSDRATGELFF	TGTGCCAGCAGTTTTAAAGTATCTGACAGGGCCACCGGGGAGCTGTTTTTT
-	TRBV6-5	-	TRBJ2-7	CASSKGPYEQYF	TGTGCCAGCAGTAAGGGGCCCTACGAGCAGTACTTC
few	TRBV7-9	-	TRBJ1-2	CASSFRDSYGYTF	TGTGCCAGCAGCTTCCGGGACTCCTATGGCTACACCTTC
-	TRBV28	-	TRBJ2-7	CASSLGGDLYEQYF	TGTGCCAGCAGTTTGGGTGGGGACCTCTACGAGCAGTACTTC
many	TRBV2	TRBD1	TRBJ2-7	CASRAQGVSYEQYF	TGTGCCAGCAGGGCTCAGGGGGTTTCCTACGAGCAGTACTTC
-	TRBV4-3	-	TRBJ2-6	CASSQEVRGTGANVLTF	TGCGCCAGCAGCCAAGAGGTCAGAGGGACTGGGGCCAACGTCCTGACTTTC
-	TRBV9	-	TRBJ2-1	CASSVGLNEQFF	TGTGCCAGCAGCGTAGGACTCAATGAGCAGTTCTTC
-	TRBV18	-	TRBJ2-1	CASSPRDGIANEQFF	TGTGCCAGCTCACCACGGGACGGGATCGCCAATGAGCAGTTCTTC
-	TRBV7-8	-	TRBJ1-1	CASSRDRTSTEAFF	TGTGCCAGCAGCCGCGACCGAACGTCCACTGAAGCTTTCTTT
-	TRBV28	-	TRBJ2-3	CASSSKTQYF	TGTGCCAGCAGTTCCAAAACGCAGTATTTT
-	TRBV29-1	TRBD1	TRBJ1-1	CSVEGTGGANTEAFF	TGCAGCGTTGAGGGGACAGGGGGCGCGAACACTGAAGCTTTCTTT
-	TRBV9	-	TRBJ2-3	CASSFGQGTDTQYF	TGTGCCAGCAGTTTCGGGCAGGGCACAGATACGCAGTATTTT
few	TRBV10-3	-	TRBJ2-1	CAISELPDGYNEQFF	TGTGCCATCAGTGAGTTACCGGACGGTTACAATGAGCAGTTCTTC
few	TRBV5-1	-	TRBJ2-3	CASSLATHTQDTQYF	TGCGCCAGCAGCTTGGCTACACACACACAAGATACGCAGTATTTT
few	TRBV7-2	-	TRBJ2-1	CASSLRLEYNEQFF	TGTGCCAGCAGCTTGCGACTGGAATACAATGAGCAGTTCTTC